Listed here are 9 T cell receptor beta chains from one sample, sequenced in a study of T-cell reconstitution after alpha-beta-depleted transplantation in children. Study-wide results and limits: Newly produced T cells mostly accounted for T-cell counts and diversity one year post-transplant.

During its preparation, the TCRbeta library received unique molecular identifiers. TCRdb analysed the PCR reads with MiXCR anew, one entry per CDR3 protein. Found here are around 300,000 distinct CDR3 sequences, roughly 7.8% of them singletons; the top ten hold about 8.2%. Their antigen targets remain unknown. This sample comprised peripheral blood, obtained 360 days after TCRalphabeta/CD19-depleted stem cell transplant. The receptors shown here come from a female patient between 2 and 10 years old who had a stem cell transplant for Fanconi anemia, so the T cells may come from the graft donor.

This clonotype was observed at least ten times. The chain recombines TRBV25-1 with TRBJ2-2; D might be TRBD1 or TRBD2, each matching 5 bases. The CDR3 totals 15 residues. The germline V gene encodes CDR1 MGHDK and CDR2 SYGVNS. The V and J ends lost 5 bases and 3 bases respectively, with 13 bases between them. The CDR3 protein is CASSLTGGYTGELFF. CDR3 bases: TGTGCCAGCAGTTTAACAGGAGGTTACACCGGGGAGCTGTTTTTT.

This clonotype showed up many times. The genes are TRBV7-2 and TRBJ2-7, with D uncertain. V was pared by 1 base and J by 3 bases, with 13 bases between. The CDR3 is made up of 15 amino acids. From germline, CDR1 is SGHTA and CDR2 FQGNSA. The CDR3 sequence: CASSLEQFGYYEQYV. The CDR3 nucleotides are TGTGCCAGCAGCTTAGAGCAATTCGGATACTACGAGCAGTACGTC.

As concerns this clonotype: With a much larger clone just one base away, this may be a read error. V and J are TRBV5-1 and TRBJ2-3; D ambiguous. The germline V gene has CDR1 SGHRS and CDR2 YFSETQ. Trimming removed 4 bases from V and 4 bases from J, with 13 bases in between. The CDR3 covers 14 residues. This chain's CDR3 is CASSLGSRSDTQYF. CDR3 nucleotides: TGCGCCAGCAGCCTCGGGTCTCGCTCAGATACGCAGTATTTT.

The V and J genes are TRBV20-1 and TRBJ2-7; TRBD2 matches 11 bases. The CDR3 runs to 16 residues. The germline CDR1 and CDR2 sequences are DFQATT and SNEGSKA (reference sequence). The CDR3 is CIKSGLAGSFTYEQYF. DNA for the CDR3: TGCATTAAAAGCGGACTAGCGGGTTCGTTTACCTACGAGCAGTACTTC.

This clonotype occurred many times. The chain combines TRBV12-3 or TRBV12-4 with TRBJ2-1; 11 bases agree with TRBD2. Trimming removed 1 base from V and 7 bases from J; junction bases left unmatched: 6. This CDR3 has 16 residues. The CDR3 is CASSLGSGGEVNEQFF. DNA for the CDR3: TGTGCCAGCAGTTTAGGTAGCGGGGGGGAAGTGAATGAGCAGTTCTTC.

DNA for the CDR3: TGTGCCAGCAGCGCGTACAGGGGTTTGGGTAATTCACCCCTCCACTTT. Translation: CASSAYRGLGNSPLHF. The V gene is TRBV7-2, the J gene TRBJ1-6, with TRBD1 identical over 7 bases. Germline V gives CDR1 SGHTA, CDR2 FQGNSA. V lost 5 bases and J lost 6; bases outside the gene matches: 10. This CDR3 has 16 amino acids.

This clonotype has at least ten counts. This chain joins TRBV5-1 and TRBJ1-2, with a tentative D call TRBD1 (5 bases). The CDR3 consists of 14 residues. Germline CDR1 SGHRS, CDR2 YFSETQ. Trimming took 4 bases from V and 2 from J, leaving 12 bases between them. The CDR3 loop is CASSPSAGNYGYTF. DNA for the CDR3: TGCGCCAGCAGCCCGTCAGCAGGGAACTATGGCTACACCTTC.

This chain links TRBV20-1 with TRBJ2-1; TRBD2 matches at 12 bases. The CDR3 is made up of 15 amino acids. Looked up from germline, CDR1 is DFQATT and CDR2 is SNEGSKA (reference sequence). Trimming cost V 5 bases and J 7 bases; bases outside gene matches: 9. This CDR3 reads CSAYGLAGLGNEQFF. The CDR3 nucleotides read TGCAGTGCTTATGGACTAGCGGGGTTGGGGAATGAGCAGTTCTTC.

This clonotype appeared many times. The CDR3 DNA reads TGTGCCAGCAGTGGACTAGCGGGGGGTTATTTT. Encoded protein: CASSGLAGGYF. The V gene is TRBV6-6, the J gene TRBJ2-3, with TRBD2 identical over 14 bases. CDR1 MNHNY and CDR2 SVGAGI come from the germline V gene (reference sequence). This CDR3 is built from 11 residues. The V gene end was trimmed by 5 bases and the J gene end by 15 bases; junction bases not matched to a gene: 1.